This entry is about one T cell receptor beta chain. The Seattle site enrolled patients during active infection and followed them longitudinally. In the authors' workflow: Estimated nucleated cell counts came from reference gene primer amplification. Clones were read by immunoSEQ multiplex PCR, and TCRdb kept only the in-frame ones, dropping some. That table is the source of V, J and clone size, and D and trimming were worked out from the DNA. The repertoire holds some 120,000 clones, with more than 90% as singletons. The data stem from a study of blood T cell repertoires in COVID-19. Study overall: The cDNA or gDNA used as material had been derived from T cells, B-cell-depleted T cells, or PBMCs.

Source material: peripheral blood. This receptor was identified in a man aged 55 to 70 with COVID-19, enrolled during active disease.

The chain's CDR3 is CASSFLAGVPDTQYF. In DNA, the CDR3 is TGTGCCAGCAGTTTTCTAGCGGGAGTTCCAGATACGCAGTATTTT. This chain links TRBV6-4 with TRBJ2-3; TRBD2 aligns across 10 bases. This CDR3 is built from 15 residues. V lost 5 bases, J lost 4 bases, and 6 bases stayed unmatched. The germline gives CDR1 MRHNA, CDR2 SNTAGT.